The clone carrying this TCR beta chain was counted between two and nine times. Germline CDR1 reads LNHDA; CDR2 reads SQIVND (reference sequence). V was trimmed by 9 bases and J by 3 bases, leaving 11 bases between them. This CDR3 contains 12 residues. All patients reached thyroid surgery having received no treatment beforehand. The data stem from a study of metastatic and nonmetastatic thyroid tumors. TCRdb reassembled clones from the PCR reads with MiXCR. This sample has roughly 6,900 clones, with 25% to 30% found just once. The TCR sequence derives from a male donor with papillary thyroid cancer or a benign thyroid nodule (not recorded which). Some clones in this sample may be carry-over from other donors' samples. The source material was adjacent normal tissue. V is TRBV19 and J is TRBJ1-1; D ambiguous. The CDR3 DNA follows: TGTGCCAGCAAAACCGTTGACACTGAAGCTTTCTTT. Amino acid sequence: CASKTVDTEAFF.